A selection of T cell receptor beta chains follows, all from one sample in a study of T cells after yellow fever vaccination. TCRdb called the 5' RACE reads again in MiXCR, with one record for every CDR3 protein. The sample comprises hundreds of thousands of distinct CDR3 sequences, 17% of which are singletons, and 15% to 20% rests with the top ten. The sequences come from PBMCs, collected more than 4 days after the first yellow fever vaccination. The receptors originated from a man between 18 and 29 years old who received the YFV17D yellow fever vaccine. The conserved cysteine and the conserved F or W are not part of the CDR3 here. Clone size is given for some rows only: seen once, a few or many times, or a class if the clone is expanded.

J,V,size,CDR3
TRBJ2-3,TRBV7-9,few,ASGSLAGVSDTQY
TRBJ2-2,TRBV19,NA,ASSMRVANTGELF
TRBJ2-1,TRBV7-3,NA,ASSSQGAVYNEQF
TRBJ1-1,TRBV29-1,NA,SVFVMNTEAF
TRBJ2-3,TRBV24-1,NA,ATSDPGLAGGISTDTQY
TRBJ2-7,TRBV9,few,ASSVDGARRDEQY
TRBJ2-7,TRBV4-1,NA,ASSQDGLEQY
TRBJ2-7,TRBV12-3/TRBV12-4,few,ASSPTVWGGEQY
TRBJ2-1,TRBV4-2,NA,ASSQEPQGNEQF
TRBJ2-3,TRBV7-9,few,ASSLNRGGLFPDTQY
TRBJ2-6,TRBV11-3,NA,ASSLTSLGANVLT
TRBJ1-3,TRBV6-5,few,ASSYSRADSGNTIY
TRBJ1-1,TRBV6-1,NA,ASSKRPIPGTEAF
TRBJ2-2,TRBV7-2,NA,ASSSVGQGSGELF
TRBJ2-5,TRBV15,few,ATSRDTRASGETQY
TRBJ1-2,TRBV5-1,NA,ASSLERAWEGYT
TRBJ1-5,TRBV19,NA,ASTPTGGFNQPQH